This T cell receptor (beta chain) originates from a study of CD8 T cells in ankylosing spondylitis (dated by TCRdb to 2016 to 2017). In the study overall: T cell receptor beta repertoires were profiled in healthy donors and ankylosing spondylitis patients so that disease-linked TCR variants could be found. Peripheral blood was sampled, and synovial fluid was additionally collected from ankylosing spondylitis patients. The full study cohort was made up of 25 ankylosing spondylitis patients and 108 healthy donors. Points the paper makes about the study in general: Significant enrichment of the disease-linked clones was reported in matched synovial fluid samples from ankylosing spondylitis patients. The disease-linked clones had a CD8+ phenotype and were found at relatively low frequencies in peripheral blood. A TCR beta motif made up of several highly homologous amino acid variants appeared to be characteristic of blood from ankylosing spondylitis patients. Some motif variants had previously been reported in the synovial fluid and blood of reactive arthritis patients, which suggests shared mechanisms of disease initiation.

V loses 3 bases of germline sequence and J loses 0 bases, and the interval between the two ends is 17 bases. The germline V gene encodes CDR1 KGHSH and CDR2 LQKENI. The CDR3 holds 17 amino acids from the cysteine to the phenylalanine. Only CDR3 DNA remains: 51 bases, in frame from the first base. With regard to this clonotype: The target of this receptor is not known. No base quality information exists; no much larger clone differs at one position.

The sequencer listed for this sample is Illumina HiSeq 2500. Quantitative 5'-RACE with molecular barcodes was the method used to prepare the TCR beta libraries. Under the source paper's analysis protocol: Disease-linked TCR variants were identified with a new computational method built on a probabilistic model of VDJ rearrangement. In TCRdb, the public reads were trimmed at Q25 with fastp and aligned with MiXCR, with productive beta chains retained. CDR3 protein sequences are deduplicated, and each keeps its most common genes and DNA. These V and J calls rely on TCRdb rather than the paper's analysis. A total of about 840,000 distinct CDR3 sequences appear in this sample, approximately 12% of them only once. 0.45% to 0.6% of the sample is taken by the ten largest.

What was sequenced was blood, either unsorted or a sorted T cell fraction (not recorded which). The receptor chain draws on TRBV18 and TRBJ1-2, with the D gene too uncertain to name. The clonotype originates from a male donor with ankylosing spondylitis. The DNA is TGTGCCAGCTCACCCATACAGCTGACGGCTGCTAACTATGGCTACACCTTC. This encodes CASSPIQLTAANYGYTF.